This T cell receptor beta chain was obtained from a study of Tregs in tolerant kidney transplant recipients. In the study overall: Recipients received nonmyeloablative bone marrow transplants from related graft donors, with transient mixed chimerism. Overall study results and limits: Tregs expanded with activated donor B cells seemed most donor-specific.

Details on this clone: The target antigen is unknown.

Unstimulated regulatory T cells (CD4+CD25+CD127-), CD4+CD25- non-regulatory cells, CD4 and CD8 cells were FACS-sorted from thawed PBMCs. Germline trimming cut 3 bases from V and 6 bases from J; bases unmatched to any gene: 14. Germline CDR1 reads SGHTA; CDR2 reads FQGNSA. The CDR3 spans 16 residues. Measured with immunoSEQ multiplex PCR; TCRdb has only the in-frame clones, and not every one. The table records 50,000 to 85,000 clones, more than 90% of them present only once. The sequencing here drew on CD8+ T cells from blood, taken before the transplant. The V call is TRBV7-2, the J call TRBJ2-7, with TRBD1 matching 7 bases. The TCR was taken from a human donor who received a combined kidney and bone marrow transplant. The CDR3 DNA sequence: TGTGCCAGCAGCTTCCAGCCGGGACAGCAGTCTAGCGAGCAGTACTTC. The encoded protein is CASSFQPGQQSSEQYF. The full variable domain, in which reference TRBV7-2 and TRBJ2-7 provide the parts outside the CDR3, is GAGVSQSPSNKVTEKGKDVELRCDPISGHTALYWYRQSLGQGLEFLIYFQGNSAPDKSGLPSDRFSAERTGGSVSTLTIQRTQQEDSAVYLCASSFQPGQQSSEQYFGPGTRLTVT.